The next 31 T cell receptor beta chains were all read from a single sample in a study of beta chain features in type 1 diabetes. What was sequenced were expressed TCRB transcripts, since all of the isolated RNA had been reverse transcribed. Assay used: immunoSEQ multiplex PCR; TCRdb lists only in-frame clones, some missing. Counted here are more than 85,000 clones, under 40% occurring once; the ten biggest clones make up about 0.063%. Material for sequencing was stem cell memory CD4+ T cells from blood. The receptors here all came from a woman between 18 and 29 years old in good health.

The genes are TRBV4-1 and TRBJ1-5; a possible D gene is TRBD1 (5 bases). The CDR3 runs 17 residues. The germline V and J ends were trimmed by 1 base and 0 bases, with 13 bases remaining between them. The germline V gene has CDR1 MGHRA and CDR2 YSYEKL. CDR3 amino acids: CASSQGAGHYSNQPQHF. As DNA, the CDR3 is TGCGCCAGCAGCCAAGGGGCCGGACATTATAGCAATCAGCCCCAGCATTTT.

The sample holds a few counts of this clone. The rearrangement links TRBV18 to TRBJ2-1, with TRBD2 matching 8 bases. The CDR3 length is 17 residues. Trimming removed 6 bases from V and 6 bases from J; junction bases left unmatched: 16. Germline CDR1 and CDR2: KGHSH and LQKENI. The CDR3 reads CASSRRTAGTRGNEQFF. As DNA, the CDR3 is TGTGCCAGCTCGAGAAGGACAGCCGGGACTAGGGGCAATGAGCAGTTCTTC. The whole variable domain, filled in from reference TRBV18 and TRBJ2-1, reads NAGVMQNPRHLVRRRGQEARLRCSPMKGHSHVYWYRQLPEEGLKFMVYLQKENIIDESGMPKERFSAEFPKEGPSILRIQQVVRGDSAAYFCASSRRTAGTRGNEQFFGPGTRLTVL.

The J gene is TRBJ1-2, the V gene TRBV5-1; D remains ambiguous. The CDR3 length is 13 residues. Trimming stripped 3 bases from V and 6 bases from J, with 12 bases between. Germline V gene sequence: CDR1 SGHRS, CDR2 YFSETQ. This CDR3 reads CASSSFTANGYTF. The CDR3 DNA reads TGCGCCAGCAGCTCTTTCACCGCTAATGGCTACACCTTC.

This clone was recorded a few times. The chain recombines TRBV30 with TRBJ1-1; D ambiguous. The germline V gene has CDR1 GTSNPN and CDR2 SVGIG (reference sequence). The V end lost 1 base, the J end lost 12 bases, and 12 bases lay between the germline ends. CDR3 size: 11 residues. The CDR3 reads CAWSDHPTTFF. DNA of the CDR3: TGTGCCTGGAGTGACCACCCCACAACTTTCTTT.

This clone was picked up many times. The CDR3 loop reads CASSPAPGGDIQYF. DNA for the CDR3: TGCGCCAGCAGCCCCGCGCCGGGGGGAGACATTCAGTACTTC. This chain connects TRBV4-3 to TRBJ2-4, with 7 positions matching TRBD2. Trimming took 4 bases from V and 8 from J; bases not matched to a gene: 8. This CDR3 spans 14 amino acids. Per germline, CDR1 LGHNA and CDR2 YSLEER.

The chain is built from TRBV6-1 and TRBJ1-5; no reliable D call. Trimming took off 2 bases at V and 11 bases at J, with 16 bases between the two ends. The CDR3 sequence is 14 residues long. Germline values: CDR1 MNHNS, CDR2 SASEGT. The CDR3, as DNA: TGTGCCAGCAGTGAACTAACAGCACAGCGGGCCCAGCATTTT. This encodes CASSELTAQRAQHF.

This clone was seen a handful of times. J is TRBJ1-5 and V is TRBV2, with a tentative D call TRBD1 (6 bases). The V gene's germline CDR1 is SNHLY and CDR2 FYNNEI. V dropped 4 bases and J dropped 0 bases, with 13 bases sitting between them. This CDR3 spans 16 amino acids. In nucleotides, the CDR3 is TGTGCCAGCAGTGTGACAGGATTCTCTAGCAATCAGCCCCAGCATTTT. Translating gives CASSVTGFSSNQPQHF.

This clone appeared a few times. This chain uses TRBV20-1 with TRBJ2-7; D remains unclear. This CDR3 contains 11 residues. Per the germline V gene, CDR1 is DFQATT and CDR2 is SNEGSKA (reference sequence). Between the trimmed V and J ends, which lost 3 bases and 3 bases, there was a span of 6 bases. CDR3 nucleotide sequence: TGCAGTGCTAGGGGCGACTACGAGCAGTACTTC. This gives the protein CSARGDYEQYF.

The chain is built from TRBV28 and TRBJ2-6, with D possibly TRBD1 on 6 matching bases. The CDR3 spans 20 residues. The germline V gene encodes CDR1 MDHEN and CDR2 SYDVKM. V lost 6 bases and J lost 0, with 24 bases in between. The CDR3 loop reads CASRSRFGQPKFSGANVLTF. CDR3 in DNA: TGTGCCAGCAGATCTCGCTTTGGACAGCCGAAATTCTCTGGGGCCAACGTCCTGACTTTC. Full variable domain (outside the CDR3, taken from reference TRBV28 and TRBJ2-6): DVKVTQSSRYLVKRTGEKVFLECVQDMDHENMFWYRQDPGLGLRLIYFSYDVKMKEKGDIPEGYSVSREKKERFSLILESASTNQTSMYLCASRSRFGQPKFSGANVLTFGAGSRLTVL.

The CDR3 bases are TGTGCCAGCAGTTCGTCCTACGGACTAGCGGAGTACAATGAGCAGTTCTTC. Protein: CASSSSYGLAEYNEQFF. The rearrangement links TRBV28 to TRBJ2-1; TRBD2 agrees at 10 bases. Trimming took 4 bases from V and 4 from J; bases not matched to a gene: 10. Germline V CDR1 and CDR2: MDHEN, SYDVKM. The CDR3 spans 17 residues.

This chain links TRBV5-5 with TRBJ2-5; D is ambiguous. This CDR3 spans 12 amino acids. Per the germline V gene, CDR1 is SGHKS and CDR2 is YYEKEE (reference sequence). V lost 4 bases to trimming and J lost 5 bases, with 9 bases between them. CDR3 loop: CASSLFLETQYF. Here the CDR3 DNA reads TGTGCCAGCAGCCTCTTTTTGGAGACCCAGTACTTC.

This rearrangement joins TRBV7-8 to TRBJ2-7, with 9 bases fitting TRBD1. Trimming took 5 bases from V and 4 from J; bases not matched to a gene: 12. The CDR3 extends over 16 amino acids. Germline V gene lookup returns CDR1 SGHVS and CDR2 FQNEAQ. The CDR3 bases are TGTGCCAGCAGCCCCACCGGGACAGGGATATTTTACGAGCAGTACTTC. Its translation: CASSPTGTGIFYEQYF.

The genes are TRBV18 and TRBJ1-5; D remains unclear. The V gene's germline CDR1 is KGHSH and CDR2 LQKENI. This CDR3 spans 13 amino acids. V shed 4 bases and J shed 3 bases, with 7 bases lying between them. As DNA, the CDR3 is TGTGCCAGCTCACTCGGTAACAATCAGCCCCAGCATTTT. Protein product: CASSLGNNQPQHF. The full variable domain, completed using reference TRBV18 and TRBJ1-5, is NAGVMQNPRHLVRRRGQEARLRCSPMKGHSHVYWYRQLPEEGLKFMVYLQKENIIDESGMPKERFSAEFPKEGPSILRIQQVVRGDSAAYFCASSLGNNQPQHFGDGTRLSIL.

This clone showed up just once. J is TRBJ1-5 and V is TRBV28, with 7 positions matching TRBD1. The CDR3 contains 14 residues. The ends lost 5 bases at V and 3 bases at J; junction bases unmatched: 4. Germline assignment: CDR1 MDHEN and CDR2 SYDVKM. In DNA form, the CDR3 reads TGTGCCAGCAGTCGGACAGGCCACAATCAGCCCCAGCATTTT. Amino acid sequence: CASSRTGHNQPQHF.

V usage is TRBV30 and J usage is TRBJ2-1; 9 bases agree with TRBD2. V trimming: 5 bases; J trimming: 9 bases; junction bases outside the gene matches: 17. The CDR3 spans 16 residues. Germline V lookup: CDR1 GTSNPN, CDR2 SVGIG (reference sequence). This CDR3 reads CAWRPSGRGRAIEQFF. The CDR3 DNA is TGTGCCTGGCGCCCCTCCGGCCGCGGGAGGGCCATTGAGCAGTTCTTC.

This rearrangement joins TRBV18 to TRBJ2-1; 7 bases agree with TRBD2. J was trimmed by 1 base and V by 3 bases; bases with no gene match: 6. Germline CDR1 and CDR2: KGHSH and LQKENI. The CDR3 sequence is 16 residues long. The CDR3 DNA follows: TGTGCCAGCTCACCGGCGGGAGTATGGTCCTACAATGAGCAGTTCTTC. Amino acids: CASSPAGVWSYNEQFF.

This clone was detected a few times. The chain recombines TRBV7-3 with TRBJ2-1; D is possibly TRBD1 (6 bases). Germline V gene data show CDR1 as SGHTA and CDR2 as FQGTGA. V was shortened by 2 bases and J by 0 bases, with 11 bases between the two germline ends. The CDR3 has 16 residues. The CDR3 DNA follows: TGTGCCAGCAGCTTACGTGGGACAAGCTCCTACAATGAGCAGTTCTTC. Amino acids: CASSLRGTSSYNEQFF.

The table lists this clone with a few counts. This chain links TRBV15 with TRBJ1-2; a weak D match, TRBD1 (5 bases). Trimming shortened V by 4 bases and J by 4 bases, and 10 bases separated the two germline ends. Per the germline V gene, CDR1 is LNHNV and CDR2 is YYDKDF (reference sequence). The CDR3 runs to 13 residues. The CDR3 is CATSNQGTYGYTF. CDR3 nucleotides: TGTGCCACCAGCAATCAGGGAACCTATGGCTACACCTTC.

The rearrangement links TRBV30 to TRBJ1-2; D is unclear. Per the germline V gene, CDR1 is GTSNPN and CDR2 is SVGIG (reference sequence). This CDR3 spans 10 amino acids. V lost 8 bases and J lost 5, with 9 bases in between. The CDR3 nucleotides are TGTGCCGATGGCCCTTATGGCTACACCTTC. Protein product: CADGPYGYTF.

This clone occurred a few times. The V gene is TRBV5-1, the J gene TRBJ2-6; possibly TRBD2 for D (5 bases). The CDR3 consists of 17 residues. V lost 7 bases and J lost 1, with 18 bases in between. Per the germline V gene, CDR1 is SGHRS and CDR2 is YFSETQ. CDR3 protein: CASSAPWEQSGANVLTF. CDR3 in DNA: TGCGCCAGCTCGGCCCCCTGGGAGCAGTCTGGGGCCAACGTCCTGACTTTC.

V and J are TRBV29-1 and TRBJ2-6; the D is unclear. Trimming left V 7 bases short and J 0 bases short, with 10 bases between. The CDR3 has 14 amino acids. Looked up from germline, CDR1 is SQVTM and CDR2 is ANQGSEA. The CDR3 region has the DNA TGCAGCGCCTTTAGTAACTCTGGGGCCAACGTCCTGACTTTC. Protein product: CSAFSNSGANVLTF. Looking up the rest from reference TRBV29-1 and TRBJ2-6 gives the full variable domain: SAVISQKPSRDICQRGTSLTIQCQVDSQVTMMFWYRQQPGQSLTLIATANQGSEATYESGFVIDKFPISRPNLTFSTLTVSNMSPEDSSIYLCSAFSNSGANVLTFGAGSRLTVL.

This clone was counted a few times. The CDR3 DNA reads TGTGCCTGGAGTGCAGGGATTGCTAATGAAAAACTGTTTTTT. It is translated as CAWSAGIANEKLFF. The chain is built from TRBV30 and TRBJ1-4; maybe TRBD1 (5 bases). CDR1 is GTSNPN and CDR2 is SVGIG in the germline V gene (reference sequence). The CDR3 loop spans 14 amino acids. V lost 1 base, J lost 3 bases, and 9 bases lay in between.

The V and J genes are TRBV7-9 and TRBJ2-7; 12 nucleotides align to TRBD1. The CDR3 covers 15 residues. Germline V lookup: CDR1 SEHNR, CDR2 FQNEAQ (reference sequence). The V segment lost 3 bases and the J segment 4 bases; nucleotides outside the gene matches: 4. The CDR3, as DNA: TGTGCCAGCAGCTTGGGACAGGGGGCCGCGTACGAGCAGTACTTC. Its translation: CASSLGQGAAYEQYF. The full variable domain, with the rest looked up from reference TRBV7-9 and TRBJ2-7, is DTGVSQNPRHKITKRGQNVTFRCDPISEHNRLYWYRQTLGQGPEFLTYFQNEAQLEKSRLLSDRFSAERPKGSFSTLEIQRTEQGDSAMYLCASSLGQGAAYEQYFGPGTRLTVT.

This rearrangement joins TRBV7-9 to TRBJ2-1; no reliable D call. The germline gives CDR1 SEHNR, CDR2 FQNEAQ (reference sequence). Trimming removed 5 bases at V and 2 bases at J, with 10 bases between. The length of the CDR3 is 14 residues. The DNA for the CDR3 is TGTGCCAGCAGCCCCACGCCGGCCTACAATGAGCAGTTCTTC. Translation: CASSPTPAYNEQFF.

The V and J genes are TRBV11-2 and TRBJ2-1; perhaps TRBD1 as D (6 bases). The V end lost 5 bases, the J end lost 9 bases, and 32 bases lay between the germline ends. The germline V gene encodes CDR1 SGHAT and CDR2 FQNNGV. The CDR3 is made up of 19 amino acids. CDR3 amino acids: CASSRDRKGRALRGAEQFF. The DNA of the CDR3 is TGTGCCAGCAGCCGCGACAGGAAAGGGCGCGCTCTCAGGGGCGCTGAGCAGTTCTTC.

The genes are TRBV27 and TRBJ2-7, with D perhaps TRBD1 (6 bases). The V and J ends lost 4 bases and 5 bases respectively, with 18 bases between them. The CDR3 covers 15 residues. Germline-derived CDR1 and CDR2 are MNHEY and SMNVEV (reference sequence). CDR3 nucleotides: TGTGCCAGCAGTTCTTTCAGGGGTCGCAACCACGAGCAGTACTTC. It codes for CASSSFRGRNHEQYF.

The chain is built from TRBV30 and TRBJ2-5; 8 bases fit TRBD2. The J call is doubtful: the DNA matches TRBJ2-7 better. In germline, CDR1 is GTSNPN, CDR2 SVGIG (reference sequence). The CDR3 has 13 amino acids. CDR3 DNA sequence: TGTGCTTACGGGACGGGAGGGCCTTACGAGCAGTACTTC. Translating it yields CAYGTGGPYEQYF.

V usage is TRBV28 and J usage is TRBJ2-2, with 10 nucleotides matching TRBD2. Trimming at V came to 7 bases and at J to 3 bases, leaving 8 bases not matched to a gene. CDR1 MDHEN and CDR2 SYDVKM come from the germline V gene. CDR3 length: 16 amino acids. As DNA, the CDR3 is TGTGCCAGCATCGAGGGAGGACTAGCGGACACCGGGGAGCTGTTTTTT. Amino acid sequence: CASIEGGLADTGELFF. The complete variable domain, with remaining parts taken from reference TRBV28 and TRBJ2-2, reads DVKVTQSSRYLVKRTGEKVFLECVQDMDHENMFWYRQDPGLGLRLIYFSYDVKMKEKGDIPEGYSVSREKKERFSLILESASTNQTSMYLCASIEGGLADTGELFFGEGSRLTVL.

This chain connects TRBV27 to TRBJ2-1, with 9 bases identical to TRBD2. Germline assignment: CDR1 MNHEY and CDR2 SMNVEV (reference sequence). The CDR3 length is 19 residues. V lost 2 bases, J lost 6 bases, and 17 bases stayed unmatched. CDR3 sequence: CASSLKSAGGLQSFNEQFF. Written as DNA, the CDR3 is TGTGCCAGCAGTTTAAAGTCAGCGGGAGGTCTCCAATCTTTCAATGAGCAGTTCTTC.

V and J are TRBV4-1 and TRBJ2-7; D might be TRBD2 (6 bases). Germline V gene lookup returns CDR1 MGHRA and CDR2 YSYEKL. This CDR3 contains 16 residues. Trimming cost V 4 bases and J 6 bases, with 22 bases left between them. In DNA form, the CDR3 reads TGCGCCAGCAGCCTGCTGAAGGGCTGGGAGGCCGGCGAGCAGTACTTC. Amino acids: CASSLLKGWEAGEQYF.

This clone occurred a few times. The V and J genes are TRBV7-2 and TRBJ2-1, with D tentatively TRBD2 (5 bases). Germline lookup yields CDR1 SGHTA and CDR2 FQGNSA. This CDR3 has 15 residues. V dropped 2 bases and J dropped 3 bases, with 11 bases sitting between them. In DNA, the CDR3 is TGTGCCAGCAGCTTATTTGGGAGTCTCTACAATGAGCAGTTCTTC. Translation gives CASSLFGSLYNEQFF.